This TCR beta chain stems from a study of human T cells and chemical hapten exposure. At the level of the study: Per-sample variation in TCR yield stemmed mainly from small pooled library volume differences. Study results and limitations: Sensitizing with DPC caused no change in TCRs above 1 in 1000 frequency.

Trimming shortened V by 2 bases and J by 5 bases, and 15 bases separated the two germline ends. The CDR3 contains 15 residues. Note on this clonotype: What it binds is unknown.

During construction of the library, unique molecular identifiers were attached to individual cDNA molecules for quantitative, reproducible TCR counting. Per the original methods: Per-sample TCR counts ranged from roughly 20,000 to 750,000, median roughly 96,000. One entry per CDR3 protein, called by TCRdb with MiXCR from the 5' RACE reads. TCRdb's processing, not the study's, gives the V and J calls here. This table holds under 150,000 distinct CDR3 sequences, more than 15% found once. It was from unfractionated whole blood that total RNA was extracted. This clonotype was obtained from a human donor in good health. The gene calls are TRBV12-3 or TRBV12-4 and TRBJ2-5; possibly TRBD2 for D (6 bases). CDR3 loop: CASSLLAGLPETQYF. The CDR3 nucleotides are TGTGCCAGCAGTTTACTCGCGGGGCTTCCGGAGACCCAGTACTTC.